Here is one T cell receptor beta chain with its context. Sequenced by immunoSEQ multiplex PCR; TCRdb stores in-frame clones only, minus some. The table lists roughly 1,500,000 clones, roughly 98% of them singletons. Between the trimmed V and J ends, which lost 8 bases and 1 base, there was a span of 9 bases. CDR3 length: 12 amino acids. Per germline, CDR1 MNHNS and CDR2 SASEGT. These data originate in a study of shared clonotypes between healthy human individuals. On the study more broadly: Each donor's CD4 naive and CD4 memory cells filled three plates apiece, CD8 naive two, and CD8 memory one.

The V call is TRBV6-1, the J call TRBJ2-7, with TRBD2 as a possible D gene (5 bases). The sequencing input was naive CD4+ T cells sorted from blood. As to subset: CD45RA+ positively selected. This TCR was sampled from a man aged 25-40 years in good health. The CDR3: CASFDYSYEQYF. CDR3 nucleotide sequence: TGTGCCAGCTTTGACTATTCCTACGAGCAGTACTTC.